Listed here are 21 T cell receptor beta chains from one sample, sequenced in a study of T cell repertoires in cytomegalovirus infection. TCRdb passed the reads through MiXCR, listing each CDR3 protein once. The sample consists of roughly 230,000 distinct CDR3 sequences, under 8.5% of them appearing once. Sample: PBMCs. The origin of the receptors is a human donor in good health (CMV status not recorded). Some clones in this sample may be carry-over from other donors' samples.

This clonotype showed up many times. This rearrangement joins TRBV27 to TRBJ2-4; unclear D gene. This CDR3 is built from 15 residues. The V gene lost 3 bases and the J gene lost 0 bases, with 9 bases spanning the gap. The germline gives CDR1 MNHEY, CDR2 SMNVEV (reference sequence). The CDR3: CASSFWPSAKNIQYF. The CDR3 DNA reads TGTGCCAGCAGTTTCTGGCCCTCAGCCAAAAACATTCAGTACTTC.

This clonotype was recorded many times. V gene TRBV7-8 combines with J gene TRBJ1-6, with D unclear. Germline CDR1 reads SGHVS; CDR2 reads FQNEAQ. This CDR3 contains 14 residues. V lost 5 bases and J 7 bases, leaving 12 bases between the germline ends. CDR3 in amino acids: CASSPGRQNSPLHF. The CDR3 DNA is TGTGCCAGCAGCCCCGGGCGTCAGAATTCACCCCTCCACTTT.

In its sample, this clonotype was seen many times. The V call is TRBV5-5, the J call TRBJ1-1; D possibly corresponds to TRBD1 (6 bases). Germline CDR1 and CDR2: SGHKS and YYEKEE (reference sequence). V lost 4 bases to trimming and J lost 3 bases, with 10 bases between them. The CDR3 sequence is 13 residues long. CDR3 residues: CASSPKGDTEAFF. For the CDR3, the DNA is TGTGCCAGCAGCCCGAAGGGGGACACTGAAGCTTTCTTT.

This clonotype was observed at least ten times. J is TRBJ2-3 and V is TRBV20-1; 8 nucleotides agree with TRBD2. V shed 3 bases, J shed 0 bases, and the junction held 5 bases outside the gene matches. The CDR3 length is 15 residues. CDR1 and CDR2 from the germline V gene are DFQATT and SNEGSKA (reference sequence). CDR3 protein: CSASLAGTSTDTQYF. The CDR3 nucleotides are TGCAGTGCTAGTTTAGCGGGGACTAGCACAGATACGCAGTATTTT.

The V and J genes are TRBV12-3 or TRBV12-4 and TRBJ1-6; D call uncertain. The CDR3 has 16 amino acids. V lost 6 bases and J lost 0, with 12 bases in between. The CDR3 region is CASRPADFSYNSPLHF. CDR3 in DNA: TGTGCCAGCAGACCGGCAGACTTCTCCTATAATTCACCCCTCCACTTT.

This clonotype has a count of ten or more. The rearrangement joins TRBV7-2 to TRBJ1-1; the D is unclear. CDR1 is SGHTA, CDR2 FQGNSA, per germline. The ends were cut back, 6 bases at V and 6 bases at J, with 8 bases in the middle. The CDR3 is made up of 11 amino acids. The CDR3 loop is CASRRLAEAFF. CDR3 DNA: TGTGCCAGCAGAAGATTAGCTGAAGCTTTCTTT. Looking up the rest from reference TRBV7-2 and TRBJ1-1 gives the full variable domain: GAGVSQSPSNKVTEKGKDVELRCDPISGHTALYWYRQSLGQGLEFLIYFQGNSAPDKSGLPSDRFSAERTGGSVSTLTIQRTQQEDSAVYLCASRRLAEAFFGQGTRLTVV.

This clonotype was counted many times. The chain's CDR3 is CSARDRGMNTEAFF. The CDR3 region has the DNA TGCAGTGCTAGAGATCGGGGAATGAACACTGAAGCTTTCTTT. This chain links TRBV20-1 with TRBJ1-1; D is ambiguous. This CDR3 is 14 amino acids long. Germline CDR1 DFQATT, CDR2 SNEGSKA (reference sequence). Trimming pared 0 bases from V and 0 bases from J, leaving 8 bases between.

This clonotype was found many times. The V call is TRBV12-3 or TRBV12-4, the J call TRBJ1-2; no firm D call. CDR3 length: 13 amino acids. The ends were cut back, 6 bases at V and 3 bases at J, with 11 bases in the middle. The CDR3 is CASRYTGHYGYTF. The CDR3 nucleotides read TGTGCCAGCAGATATACTGGGCACTATGGCTACACCTTC.

This clonotype showed up just a few times. This chain links TRBV15 with TRBJ1-1; the D gene is possibly TRBD1 (6 bases). V was cut by 0 bases and J by 8 bases, with 13 bases left in between. Germline assignment: CDR1 LNHNV and CDR2 YYDKDF (reference sequence). The CDR3 consists of 14 residues. The CDR3 spells CATSRDRRTAEAFF. CDR3 in DNA: TGTGCCACCAGCAGAGACCGAAGGACAGCCGAAGCTTTCTTT.

The chain links TRBV5-1 to TRBJ2-1, with TRBD2 matching over 10 bases. CDR1 is SGHRS, CDR2 YFSETQ, per germline. This CDR3 has 19 residues. With 2 bases clipped from V and 1 base from J, the junction kept 12 bases outside the gene matches. CDR3 coding DNA: TGCGCCAGCAGCTTACGTTATCCAGCGGGGGGGCCTTCCTACAATGAGCAGTTCTTC. The encoded protein is CASSLRYPAGGPSYNEQFF.

This clonotype was picked up a small number of times. The J gene is TRBJ2-1, the V gene TRBV28; 7 nucleotides agree with TRBD1. The CDR3 consists of 14 residues. The trim removed 1 base at V and 8 bases at J, leaving 5 bases unmatched. Germline CDR1 reads MDHEN; CDR2 reads SYDVKM. The CDR3 reads CASSLLGQGDEQFF. The CDR3 region has the DNA TGTGCCAGCAGTTTATTGGGGCAGGGGGATGAGCAGTTCTTC. Based on the CDR3 plus reference TRBV28 and TRBJ2-1, the full variable domain is DVKVTQSSRYLVKRTGEKVFLECVQDMDHENMFWYRQDPGLGLRLIYFSYDVKMKEKGDIPEGYSVSREKKERFSLILESASTNQTSMYLCASSLLGQGDEQFFGPGTRLTVL.

This clonotype appeared many times. The V and J genes are TRBV7-2 and TRBJ1-5, with no clear D. Trimming removed 4 bases from V and 7 bases from J, with 26 bases in between. The CDR3 is 18 residues long. Germline V gene data show CDR1 as SGHTA and CDR2 as FQGNSA. Here the CDR3 DNA reads TGTGCCAGCAGCTCCCAATTACAAATCGACAACTCCATCCAGCCCCAGCATTTT. Protein: CASSSQLQIDNSIQPQHF.

This clonotype was counted ten times or more. The chain is built from TRBV11-2 and TRBJ1-2, with a weak D call TRBD1 (5 bases). Trimming pared 5 bases from V and 8 bases from J, leaving 24 bases between. The CDR3 spans 16 residues. Germline V CDR1 and CDR2: SGHAT, FQNNGV. DNA for the CDR3: TGTGCCAGCAGCCGTCCCGGGGGAGAGATCTACCCCGGCTACACCTTC. It codes for CASSRPGGEIYPGYTF.

Of note for this clonotype: A read error may be the cause here, since a much bigger clone is one base away. The genes are TRBV20-1 and TRBJ2-7, with TRBD1 matching over 9 bases. This CDR3 is 15 amino acids long. Germline V lookup: CDR1 DFQATT, CDR2 SNEGSKA (reference sequence). The V gene end was trimmed by 5 bases and the J gene end by 4 bases; junction bases not matched to a gene: 12. This chain's CDR3 is CSAAHWDRDDYEQYF. CDR3 in DNA: TGCAGTGCTGCCCATTGGGACAGGGACGATTACGAGCAGTACTTC.

Many counts were recorded for this clonotype. The genes are TRBV28 and TRBJ1-5; D remains unclear. This CDR3 comprises 16 residues. The V and J ends lost 4 bases and 0 bases respectively, with 13 bases between them. Germline-derived CDR1 and CDR2 are MDHEN and SYDVKM. The CDR3 DNA follows: TGTGCCAGCAGTTCCGGGTCTCCCGGTAGCAATCAGCCCCAGCATTTT. The encoded protein is CASSSGSPGSNQPQHF.

There are many counts of this clonotype. This chain connects TRBV28 to TRBJ2-6; D is ambiguous. The CDR3 loop spans 15 amino acids. CDR1 is MDHEN, CDR2 SYDVKM, per germline. Trimming pared 2 bases from V and 0 bases from J, leaving 5 bases between. CDR3 sequence (DNA): TGTGCCAGCAGTTTAAGTACCTCTGGGGCCAACGTCCTGACTTTC. Translated: CASSLSTSGANVLTF.

In its sample, this clonotype was seen a few times. The chain is built from TRBV6-5 and TRBJ2-7; 7 bases agree with TRBD1. Germline V gives CDR1 MNHEY, CDR2 SVGAGI. The CDR3 totals 14 residues. With 0 bases clipped from V and 5 bases from J, the junction kept 4 bases outside the gene matches. Written as DNA, the CDR3 is TGTGCCAGCAGTTACTCGAGCCAGGGGGACGAGCAGTACTTC. This encodes CASSYSSQGDEQYF.

This chain connects TRBV5-4 to TRBJ2-7, with 11 bases that match TRBD1. The CDR3 totals 15 residues. Germline V gives CDR1 SGHNT, CDR2 YYREEE (reference sequence). The trim removed 2 bases at V and 2 bases at J, leaving 3 bases unmatched. The CDR3 protein is CASSLPGQGAYEQYF. DNA of the CDR3: TGTGCCAGCAGCTTACCGGGACAGGGGGCCTACGAGCAGTACTTC. Using reference TRBV5-4 and TRBJ2-7 for the parts outside the CDR3, the full variable domain is ETGVTQSPTHLIKTRGQQVTLRCSSQSGHNTVSWYQQALGQGPQFIFQYYREEENGRGNFPPRFSGLQFPNYSSELNVNALELDDSALYLCASSLPGQGAYEQYFGPGTRLTVT.

There are many counts of this clonotype. CDR3: CATSREAGGLTLAKNIQYF. CDR3 nucleotide sequence: TGTGCCACCAGCAGAGAAGCAGGGGGCTTGACCCTAGCCAAAAACATTCAGTACTTC. J is TRBJ2-4 and V is TRBV15; 8 nucleotides agree with TRBD1. Germline V CDR1 and CDR2: LNHNV, YYDKDF (reference sequence). With V trimmed by 0 bases and J by 0 bases, 10 bases remained unmatched. The CDR3 covers 19 residues.

V and J are TRBV18 and TRBJ2-7; no firm D call. Trimming took off 0 bases at V and 5 bases at J, with 14 bases between the two ends. Germline V gene data show CDR1 as KGHSH and CDR2 as LQKENI. This CDR3 has 15 residues. CDR3 protein: CASSPPVGQNDEQYF. As DNA, the CDR3 is TGTGCCAGCTCACCACCCGTGGGCCAGAACGACGAGCAGTACTTC.

There are many counts of this clonotype. The J gene is TRBJ2-1, the V gene TRBV6-2 or TRBV6-3; D remains ambiguous. This CDR3 region has 13 residues. Trimming shortened V by 6 bases and J by 7 bases, and 13 bases separated the two germline ends. Germline V lookup: CDR1 MNHEY, CDR2 SVGEGT. The CDR3 loop is CASSEWVRNEQFF. The CDR3, as DNA: TGTGCCAGCAGCGAGTGGGTCAGGAATGAGCAGTTCTTC.